This T cell receptor beta chain was observed in a study of blood T cell repertoires in COVID-19. Overall study: Sites across the United States, Italy and Spain contributed samples from acute and convalescent COVID-19. Nucleic acid was either cDNA or gDNA, and it came from T cells, B-cell-depleted T cells, or PBMCs.

The germline V and J ends were trimmed by 4 bases and 5 bases, with 9 bases remaining between them. Germline loops: CDR1 MNHEY, CDR2 SVGAGI. The length of the CDR3 is 12 residues. As originally analysed: Amplification of reference gene primers was used by the study to estimate nucleated cell counts. TCRdb's copy holds only in-frame clones and misses some; the assay was immunoSEQ multiplex PCR. The V and J calls and clone size come from that table; D and trimming were worked out from the DNA. Of some 87,000 clones listed, around 80% were seen once; the top ten hold approximately 19%. Sequencing was done on a sample of peripheral blood. The clonotype comes from a woman over 75 with active or convalescent COVID-19. The chain combines TRBV6-5 with TRBJ2-7, with a tentative D call TRBD1 (5 bases). This chain's CDR3 is CASSFQGHEQYF. CDR3 sequence (DNA): TGTGCCAGCAGTTTTCAGGGCCACGAGCAGTACTTC.